The 2 T cell receptor beta chains in this list originate from one sample, sequenced in a study of human T cells and chemical hapten exposure. Via MiXCR, TCRdb re-called the RACE reads, giving one row per CDR3 protein. The sample has approximately 49,000 distinct CDR3 sequences, less than 9.5% seen once. Time point defined: patch test 1, 2 weeks after DPC sensitization. Described treatment: therapeutic diphenylcyclopropenone sensitization with weekly scalp DPC. The sample consisted of whole blood, taken in connection with sensitization to the hapten diphenylcyclopropenone (DPC). These receptors all stem from a woman in her forties or fifties with alopecia areata. Some clones in this sample may be carry-over from other donors' samples.

At least ten counts were recorded for this clonotype. The CDR3 reads CASSDRGAGNQPQHF. The CDR3 bases are TGTGCCAGCAGTGATCGGGGGGCCGGCAATCAGCCCCAGCATTTT. The chain employs TRBV6-1 and TRBJ1-5, with TRBD1 as a possible D gene (6 bases). Germline-derived CDR1 and CDR2 are MNHNS and SASEGT. The CDR3 spans 15 residues. The ends were cut back, 3 bases at V and 2 bases at J, with 11 bases in the middle.

This clonotype occurred a few times. The V and J genes are TRBV4-1 and TRBJ2-5, with D unclear. The CDR3 totals 16 residues. The V end lost 1 base, the J end lost 1 base, and 13 bases lay between the germline ends. Looked up from germline, CDR1 is MGHRA and CDR2 is YSYEKL. The CDR3 loop is CASSQVSRLGQETQYF. DNA for the CDR3: TGCGCCAGCAGCCAAGTCTCCAGACTCGGCCAAGAGACCCAGTACTTC.